The T cell receptor (beta chain) described here comes from a study of T cell repertoires in cytomegalovirus infection. MiXCR, run by TCRdb on the reads, gives a single entry per CDR3 protein. In the table there are hundreds of thousands of distinct CDR3 sequences, under 55% of which are singletons. With respect to this clonotype: The target antigen is unknown. A junction boundary mismatches the germline segment, possibly from a read error.

The CDR3 consists of 13 residues. V is TRBV5-3 and J is TRBJ2-7, with D maybe TRBD2 (6 bases). TRBV5-3 belongs to the ORF category, with a function that is uncertain. The sequence was collected from a human donor in good health (CMV status not recorded). Some clones in this sample may be carry-over from other donors' samples. Sequenced material: cultured PBMCs, taken from culture after CMV antigen stimulation. The CDR3 DNA reads TGTGCCAGCAGCTTAATCGGGAGTGGCGAGCAGTACTTC. It specifies CASSLIGSGEQYF.